Listed here are 21 T cell receptor beta chains from one sample, sequenced in a study of beta chain features in type 1 diabetes (dated by TCRdb to the late 2010s). Receptor libraries were prepared by the immunoSEQ multiplex PCR assay. The entire amount of isolated RNA was reverse transcribed using the High Capacity cDNA Reverse Transcription Kit, so the sequenced TCRB transcripts were expressed ones. The table was pulled from immuneACCESS by TCRdb, which kept in-frame rearrangements only. Such tables lose some clones; where checked, under half of the loss comes from unresolved V genes, and the rest has no known cause. This sample comprises 200,000 to 250,000 clones, 25% to 30% of them detected only once. The top ten hold about 3.9% of the sample. The sample taken for sequencing was central memory CD4+ T cells from blood. These receptors all stem from a man in his thirties or forties in good health.

The rearrangement links TRBV19 to TRBJ2-7; D is tentatively TRBD1 or TRBD2 (5 bases each). This CDR3 is built from 13 residues. V was pared by 5 bases and J by 3 bases, with 11 bases between. CDR1 and CDR2 from the germline V gene are LNHDA and SQIVND (reference sequence). CDR3 nucleotides: TGTGCCAGTAGTCGGGACGGAAGCTACGAGCAGTACTTC. Translated, it gives CASSRDGSYEQYF.

There are a few counts of this clone. The rearrangement links TRBV7-2 to TRBJ2-3; 10 bases line up with TRBD2. The CDR3 contains 15 residues. Germline V gene lookup returns CDR1 SGHTA and CDR2 FQGNSA. After removal of 4 bases from V and 7 bases from J, the junction contained 8 bases not matched to a gene. CDR3 in DNA: TGTGCCAGCAGCTCCCAGCGGGAGGGGTGGAATACGCAGTATTTT. Protein sequence: CASSSQREGWNTQYF.

The V call is TRBV27, the J call TRBJ1-1; D perhaps matches TRBD1 (5 bases). The ends were cut back, 5 bases at V and 9 bases at J, with 19 bases in the middle. CDR1 and CDR2 (germline): MNHEY, SMNVEV (reference sequence). There are 14 residues in the CDR3. For the CDR3, the DNA is TGTGCCAGCAGTCCTCCCCCGGGGCGGGCTCAAGCTTTCTTT. Encoded protein: CASSPPPGRAQAFF.

The chain is built from TRBV19 and TRBJ1-1, with TRBD1 as a possible D gene (5 bases). Deletions cut 4 bases from V and 0 bases from J, with 9 bases between. This CDR3 spans 14 amino acids. CDR1 is LNHDA and CDR2 is SQIVND in the germline V gene (reference sequence). This CDR3 is CASSTGRMNTEAFF. Written as DNA, the CDR3 is TGTGCCAGTAGTACAGGGAGAATGAACACTGAAGCTTTCTTT. Full variable domain (missing parts from reference TRBV19 and TRBJ1-1): DGGITQSPKYLFRKEGQNVTLSCEQNLNHDAMYWYRQDPGQGLRLIYYSQIVNDFQKGDIAEGYSVSREKKESFPLTVTSAQKNPTAFYLCASSTGRMNTEAFFGQGTRLTVV.

The chain carries TRBV2 and TRBJ1-6, with D perhaps matching TRBD1 (5 bases). V lost 5 bases to trimming and J lost 14 bases, with 13 bases between them. CDR3 length: 12 amino acids. Germline CDR1 SNHLY, CDR2 FYNNEI. CDR3 amino acids: CASSFQGITLHF. The DNA for the CDR3 is TGTGCCAGCAGTTTTCAGGGTATTACCCTCCACTTT.

The table lists this clone with a few counts. The chain has TRBV6-1 and TRBJ2-7; TRBD1 agrees at 9 bases. The germline CDR1 and CDR2 sequences are MNHNS and SASEGT. This CDR3 has 13 amino acids. V lost 6 bases to trimming and J lost 7 bases; unmatched junction nucleotides: 7. The CDR3 sequence: CASSRDREKEQYF. The CDR3 bases are TGTGCCAGCAGCAGGGACAGGGAGAAAGAGCAGTACTTC.

This rearrangement joins TRBV29-1 to TRBJ2-1; TRBD2 agrees at 7 bases. CDR1 and CDR2 from the germline V gene are SQVTM and ANQGSEA. The CDR3 loop spans 13 amino acids. Unmatched junction bases numbered 7, after V lost 1 base and J lost 10 bases. The CDR3 sequence: CSVEVGRAGEQFF. In DNA, the CDR3 is TGCAGCGTTGAAGTGGGGAGGGCCGGGGAGCAGTTCTTC.

The V gene is TRBV18, the J gene TRBJ1-2; no reliable D call. The germline V and J ends were trimmed by 3 bases and 4 bases, with 9 bases remaining between them. The CDR3 loop spans 13 amino acids. Germline lookup yields CDR1 KGHSH and CDR2 LQKENI. CDR3 protein: CASSPERVYGYTF. In nucleotides, the CDR3 is TGTGCCAGCTCACCGGAAAGGGTCTATGGCTACACCTTC.

The table lists this clone with a few counts. V gene TRBV10-3 combines with J gene TRBJ2-2; D is undetermined. Germline V gene data show CDR1 as ENHRY and CDR2 as SYGVKD. This CDR3 is built from 11 residues. Trimming stripped 4 bases from V and 6 bases from J, with 3 bases between. CDR3 DNA sequence: TGTGCCATCAGTGGAGCCGGGGAGCTGTTTTTT. It codes for CAISGAGELFF.

This clone was detected a few times. This rearrangement joins TRBV11-2 to TRBJ2-3; the D is unclear. In germline, CDR1 is SGHAT, CDR2 FQNNGV. This CDR3 comprises 15 residues. V lost 2 bases to trimming and J lost 7 bases, with 16 bases between them. The DNA of the CDR3 is TGTGCCAGCAGCTTATTAGAACAGCACTCGAATACGCAGTATTTT. It specifies CASSLLEQHSNTQYF. Complete variable domain (other parts from reference TRBV11-2 and TRBJ2-3): EAGVAQSPRYKIIEKRQSVAFWCNPISGHATLYWYQQILGQGPKLLIQFQNNGVVDDSQLPKDRFSAERLKGVDSTLKIQPAKLEDSAVYLCASSLLEQHSNTQYFGPGTRLTVL.

The rearrangement uses TRBV28 and TRBJ2-1; 9 bases align to TRBD2. The CDR3 runs to 15 residues. The V and J ends lost 4 bases and 7 bases, in that order; junction bases with no gene match: 8. The V gene's germline CDR1 is MDHEN and CDR2 SYDVKM. The CDR3 DNA follows: TGTGCCAGCAGTTCCTGGACTAGCGCGCAAAATGAGCAGTTCTTC. This sequence encodes CASSSWTSAQNEQFF.

In its sample, this clone was seen a few times. The chain employs TRBV29-1 and TRBJ2-6, with D unresolved. Trimming took 5 bases from V and 1 from J, leaving 6 bases between them. The CDR3 runs 13 residues. Germline V lookup: CDR1 SQVTM, CDR2 ANQGSEA. CDR3 nucleotide sequence: TGCAGCGTTTCGAGGTCTGGGGCCAACGTCCTGACTTTC. This gives the protein CSVSRSGANVLTF.

The V and J genes are TRBV2 and TRBJ1-2; D is perhaps TRBD1 (6 bases). CDR1 is SNHLY, CDR2 FYNNEI, per germline. The V gene lost 1 base and the J gene lost 12 bases, with 9 bases spanning the gap. The length of the CDR3 is 11 residues. The CDR3 DNA is TGTGCCAGCAGTGAAGGGGGGGCGAACACCTTC. Amino acid sequence: CASSEGGANTF.

The chain combines TRBV7-2 with TRBJ2-7; 10 bases agree with TRBD1. The junction had 8 bases not matched to a gene; V was cut back by 3 bases and J by 9 bases. The germline CDR1 and CDR2 sequences are SGHTA and FQGNSA. The CDR3 contains 14 residues. The CDR3, as DNA: TGTGCCAGCAGCTTGGGGCCGGACAGGGGGTGGCAGTACTTC. Protein product: CASSLGPDRGWQYF. The whole variable domain, remainder taken from reference TRBV7-2 and TRBJ2-7, is GAGVSQSPSNKVTEKGKDVELRCDPISGHTALYWYRQSLGQGLEFLIYFQGNSAPDKSGLPSDRFSAERTGGSVSTLTIQRTQQEDSAVYLCASSLGPDRGWQYFGPGTRLTVT.

This chain links TRBV5-1 with TRBJ2-1, with TRBD2 matching 12 bases. This CDR3 spans 14 amino acids. Germline V gives CDR1 SGHRS, CDR2 YFSETQ. Germline trimming cut 6 bases from V and 10 bases from J; bases unmatched to any gene: 8. The CDR3 sequence: CASTSPSGGDEQFF. As DNA, the CDR3 is TGCGCCAGCACCTCACCTAGCGGGGGGGACGAGCAGTTCTTC.

This sequence joins TRBV10-3 and TRBJ1-1; the D is unclear. Germline lookup yields CDR1 ENHRY and CDR2 SYGVKD. This CDR3 region has 11 residues. The germline V and J ends were trimmed by 11 bases and 1 base, with 8 bases remaining between them. Here the CDR3 reads CAVVGNTEAFF. The CDR3 coding sequence is TGTGCCGTCGTCGGGAACACTGAAGCTTTCTTT.

The table lists this clone with a few counts. V is TRBV7-9 and J is TRBJ2-7, with D tentatively TRBD1 or TRBD2 (6 bases each). CDR3 length: 14 residues. Germline CDR1 is SEHNR and CDR2 is FQNEAQ (reference sequence). The V end lost 5 bases, the J end lost 2 bases, and 13 bases lay between the germline ends. In DNA, the CDR3 is TGTGCCAGCAGCGCGGGACACCAGACCTACGAGCAGTACTTC. As protein: CASSAGHQTYEQYF. The whole variable domain, remainder taken from reference TRBV7-9 and TRBJ2-7, is DTGVSQNPRHKITKRGQNVTFRCDPISEHNRLYWYRQTLGQGPEFLTYFQNEAQLEKSRLLSDRFSAERPKGSFSTLEIQRTEQGDSAMYLCASSAGHQTYEQYFGPGTRLTVT.

This clone was seen repeatedly, ten times or more. V is TRBV2 and J is TRBJ2-3; TRBD2 might be the D (6 bases). V lost 8 bases to trimming and J lost 8 bases, with 17 bases between them. Germline V gene sequence: CDR1 SNHLY, CDR2 FYNNEI. The CDR3 extends over 13 amino acids. CDR3 in DNA: TGTGCCAGCCGGGGGACTCAGACGGCTACGCAGTATTTT. Translating gives CASRGTQTATQYF.

The CDR3 spells CSVPMGQLSYGYTF. CDR3 sequence (DNA): TGCAGCGTTCCAATGGGGCAGCTTTCCTATGGCTACACCTTC. The genes are TRBV29-1 and TRBJ1-2; a possible D gene is TRBD1 (5 bases). V lost 5 bases and J 4 bases, leaving 17 bases between the germline ends. The V gene's germline CDR1 is SQVTM and CDR2 ANQGSEA. The CDR3 contains 14 residues.

This clone was observed a handful of times. V usage is TRBV7-2 and J usage is TRBJ2-1; D may correspond to TRBD1 or TRBD2 (6 bases each). Trimming cost V 4 bases and J 9 bases, with 13 bases left between them. CDR3 length equals 13 residues. The germline V gene has CDR1 SGHTA and CDR2 FQGNSA. The CDR3 region has the DNA TGTGCCAGCAGCTCCTCGCCGGGGGCTGAGCAGTTCTTC. This sequence encodes CASSSSPGAEQFF.

This clone has just one count. The J gene is TRBJ2-1, the V gene TRBV27; no firm D call. With 1 base removed from V and 0 bases from J, the gap between germline ends came to 10 bases. CDR1 and CDR2 from the germline V gene are MNHEY and SMNVEV (reference sequence). This CDR3 is built from 16 residues. This chain's CDR3 is CASSLFSSYSYNEQFF. DNA for the CDR3: TGTGCCAGCAGTTTATTTTCTTCCTACTCCTACAATGAGCAGTTCTTC.